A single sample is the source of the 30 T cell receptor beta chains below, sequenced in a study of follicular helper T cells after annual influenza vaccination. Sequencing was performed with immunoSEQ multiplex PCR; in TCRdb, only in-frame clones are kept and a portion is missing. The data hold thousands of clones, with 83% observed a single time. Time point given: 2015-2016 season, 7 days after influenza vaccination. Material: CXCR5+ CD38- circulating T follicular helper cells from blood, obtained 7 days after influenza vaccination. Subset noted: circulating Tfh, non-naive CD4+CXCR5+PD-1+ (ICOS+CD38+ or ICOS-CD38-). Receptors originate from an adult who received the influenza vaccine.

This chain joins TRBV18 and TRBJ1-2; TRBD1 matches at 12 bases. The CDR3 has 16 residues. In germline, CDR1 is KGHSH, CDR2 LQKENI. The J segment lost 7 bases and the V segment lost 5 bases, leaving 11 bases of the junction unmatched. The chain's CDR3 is CASSEETGTGGLGYTF. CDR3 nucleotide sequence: TGTGCCAGCTCAGAAGAAACCGGGACAGGGGGCCTTGGCTACACCTTC.

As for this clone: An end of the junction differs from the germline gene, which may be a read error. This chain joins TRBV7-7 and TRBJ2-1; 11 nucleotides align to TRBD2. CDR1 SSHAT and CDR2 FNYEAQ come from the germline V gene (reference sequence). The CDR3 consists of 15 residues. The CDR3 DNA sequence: TGTGCTAGCAGCTTAGTAGCGGGGGGGATCGATGAGCAGTTCTTC. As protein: CASSLVAGGIDEQFF.

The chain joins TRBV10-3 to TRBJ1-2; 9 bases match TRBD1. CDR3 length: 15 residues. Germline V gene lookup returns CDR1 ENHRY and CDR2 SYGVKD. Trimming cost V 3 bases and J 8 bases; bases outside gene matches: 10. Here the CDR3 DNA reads TGTGCCATCAGTGACGGGACAGGGAAAACTAGAGGCTACACCTTC. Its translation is CAISDGTGKTRGYTF.

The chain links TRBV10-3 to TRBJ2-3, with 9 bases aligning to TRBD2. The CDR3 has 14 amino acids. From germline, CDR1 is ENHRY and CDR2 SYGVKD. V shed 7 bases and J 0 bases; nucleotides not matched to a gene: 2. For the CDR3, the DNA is TGTGCCATCACAGCGGGGGGCAGCACAGATACGCAGTATTTT. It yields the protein CAITAGGSTDTQYF.

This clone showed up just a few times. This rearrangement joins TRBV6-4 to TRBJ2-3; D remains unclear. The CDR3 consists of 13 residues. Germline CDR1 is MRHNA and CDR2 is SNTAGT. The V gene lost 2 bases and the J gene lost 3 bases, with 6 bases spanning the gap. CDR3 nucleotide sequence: TGTGCCAGCAGTGACGGGCAGACAGATACGCAGTATTTT. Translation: CASSDGQTDTQYF.

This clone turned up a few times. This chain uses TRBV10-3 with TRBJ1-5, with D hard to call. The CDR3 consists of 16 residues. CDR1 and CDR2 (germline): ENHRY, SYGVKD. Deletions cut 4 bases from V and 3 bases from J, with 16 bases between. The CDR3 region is CAISARSTFANQPQHF. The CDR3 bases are TGTGCCATCAGTGCACGTAGCACTTTTGCCAATCAGCCCCAGCATTTT.

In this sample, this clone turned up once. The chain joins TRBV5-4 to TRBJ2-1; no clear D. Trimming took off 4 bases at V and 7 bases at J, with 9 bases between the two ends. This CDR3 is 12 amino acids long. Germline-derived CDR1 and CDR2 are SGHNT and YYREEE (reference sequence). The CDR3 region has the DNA TGTGCCAGCAGCCGCAAACAGAATGAGCAGTTCTTC. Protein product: CASSRKQNEQFF. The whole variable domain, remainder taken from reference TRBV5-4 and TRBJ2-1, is ETGVTQSPTHLIKTRGQQVTLRCSSQSGHNTVSWYQQALGQGPQFIFQYYREEENGRGNFPPRFSGLQFPNYSSELNVNALELDDSALYLCASSRKQNEQFFGPGTRLTVL.

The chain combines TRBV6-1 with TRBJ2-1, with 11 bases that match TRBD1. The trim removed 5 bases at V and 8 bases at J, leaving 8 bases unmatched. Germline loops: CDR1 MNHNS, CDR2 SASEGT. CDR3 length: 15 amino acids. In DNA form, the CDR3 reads TGTGCCAGCAGTACGCGGGACAGGGGGAGCTATGAGCAGTTCTTC. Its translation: CASSTRDRGSYEQFF.

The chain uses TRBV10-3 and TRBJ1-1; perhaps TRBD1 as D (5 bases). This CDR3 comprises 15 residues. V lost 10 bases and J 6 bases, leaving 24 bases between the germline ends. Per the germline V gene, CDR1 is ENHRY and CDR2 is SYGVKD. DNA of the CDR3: TGTGCCACCCAAAATAACTGGGACGACAGCGCTGAAGCTTTCTTT. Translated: CATQNNWDDSAEAFF.

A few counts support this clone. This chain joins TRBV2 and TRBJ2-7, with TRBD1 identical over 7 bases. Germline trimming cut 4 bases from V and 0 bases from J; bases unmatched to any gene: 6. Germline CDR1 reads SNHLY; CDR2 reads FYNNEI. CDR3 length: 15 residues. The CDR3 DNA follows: TGTGCCAGCAGTGTGGAACAGGGGCGCTCCTACGAGCAGTACTTC. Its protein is CASSVEQGRSYEQYF.

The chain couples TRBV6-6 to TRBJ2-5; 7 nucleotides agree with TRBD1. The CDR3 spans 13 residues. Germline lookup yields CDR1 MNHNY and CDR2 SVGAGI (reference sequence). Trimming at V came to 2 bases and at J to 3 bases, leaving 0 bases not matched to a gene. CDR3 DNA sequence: TGTGCCAGCAGTTACGACAGGGAAGAGACCCAGTACTTC. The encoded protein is CASSYDREETQYF.

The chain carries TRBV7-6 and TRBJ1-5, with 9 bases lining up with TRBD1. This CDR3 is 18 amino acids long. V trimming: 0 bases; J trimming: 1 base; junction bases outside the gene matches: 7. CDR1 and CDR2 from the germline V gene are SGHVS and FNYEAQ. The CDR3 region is CASSLAGQGGSSNQPQHF. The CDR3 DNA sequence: TGTGCCAGCAGCTTAGCGGGACAGGGAGGGTCAAGCAATCAGCCCCAGCATTTT.

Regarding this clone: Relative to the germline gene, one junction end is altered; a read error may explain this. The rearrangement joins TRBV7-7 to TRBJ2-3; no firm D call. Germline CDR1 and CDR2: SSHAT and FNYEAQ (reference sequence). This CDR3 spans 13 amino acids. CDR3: CASSASGTDTQYF. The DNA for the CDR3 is TGTGCTAGCAGCGCTTCGGGCACAGATACGCAGTATTTT.

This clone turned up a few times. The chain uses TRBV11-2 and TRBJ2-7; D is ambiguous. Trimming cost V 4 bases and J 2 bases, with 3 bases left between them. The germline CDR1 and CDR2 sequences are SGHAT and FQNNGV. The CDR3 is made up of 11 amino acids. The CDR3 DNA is TGTGCCAGCAGCTCTACCTACGAGCAGTACTTC. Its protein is CASSSTYEQYF.

The CDR3 sequence is CASSLWAGAQETQYF. The CDR3 DNA is TGTGCCAGCAGCTTATGGGCGGGGGCGCAAGAGACCCAGTACTTC. This sequence joins TRBV7-2 and TRBJ2-5, with D possibly being TRBD2 (7 bases). CDR1 is SGHTA, CDR2 FQGNSA, per germline. V shed 2 bases and J shed 2 bases, with 12 bases lying between them. CDR3 length: 15 residues. Looking up the rest from reference TRBV7-2 and TRBJ2-5 gives the full variable domain: GAGVSQSPSNKVTEKGKDVELRCDPISGHTALYWYRQSLGQGLEFLIYFQGNSAPDKSGLPSDRFSAERTGGSVSTLTIQRTQQEDSAVYLCASSLWAGAQETQYFGPGTRLLVL.

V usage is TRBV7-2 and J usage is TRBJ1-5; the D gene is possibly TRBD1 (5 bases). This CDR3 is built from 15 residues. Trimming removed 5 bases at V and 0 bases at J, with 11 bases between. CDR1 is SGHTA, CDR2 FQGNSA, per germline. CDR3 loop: CASSPDSFSNQPQHF. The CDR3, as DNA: TGTGCCAGCAGCCCTGACAGTTTTAGCAATCAGCCCCAGCATTTT.

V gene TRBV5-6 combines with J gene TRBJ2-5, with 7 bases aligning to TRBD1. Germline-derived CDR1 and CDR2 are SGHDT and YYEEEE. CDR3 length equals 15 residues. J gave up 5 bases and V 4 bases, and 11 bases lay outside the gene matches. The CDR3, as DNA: TGTGCCAGCAGCCCCTCAAGGGGGCAGAGGGAGACCCAGTACTTC. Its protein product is CASSPSRGQRETQYF.

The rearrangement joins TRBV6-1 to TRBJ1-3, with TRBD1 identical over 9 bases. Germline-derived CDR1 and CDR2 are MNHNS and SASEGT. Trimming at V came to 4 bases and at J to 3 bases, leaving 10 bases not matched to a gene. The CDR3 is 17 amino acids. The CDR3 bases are TGTGCCAGCAGTGGGGACAGGGTCCGTAAAAGTGGAAACACCATATATTTT. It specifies CASSGDRVRKSGNTIYF.

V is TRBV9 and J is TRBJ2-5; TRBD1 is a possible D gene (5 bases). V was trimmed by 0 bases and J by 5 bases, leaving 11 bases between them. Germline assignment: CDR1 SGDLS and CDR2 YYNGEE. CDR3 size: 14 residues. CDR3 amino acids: CASSVDQGRETQYF. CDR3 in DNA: TGTGCCAGCAGCGTAGATCAGGGTAGGGAGACCCAGTACTTC.

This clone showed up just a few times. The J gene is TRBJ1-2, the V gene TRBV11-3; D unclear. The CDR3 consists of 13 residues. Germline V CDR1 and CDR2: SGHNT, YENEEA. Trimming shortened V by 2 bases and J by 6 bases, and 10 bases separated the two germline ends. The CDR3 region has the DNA TGTGCCAGCAGCTTATTCGGTCAAGATGGCTACACCTTC. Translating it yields CASSLFGQDGYTF.

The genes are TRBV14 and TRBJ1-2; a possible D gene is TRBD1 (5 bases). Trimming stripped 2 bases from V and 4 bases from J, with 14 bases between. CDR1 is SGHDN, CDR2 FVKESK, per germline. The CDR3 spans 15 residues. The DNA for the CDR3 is TGTGCCAGCAGCCAAAAACTTGGGGCGACCTATGGCTACACCTTC. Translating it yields CASSQKLGATYGYTF.

CDR3 protein: CASSPGPRQKSSYNSPLHF. The CDR3 coding sequence is TGTGCCAGCAGCCCTGGGCCGCGGCAAAAGAGCTCCTATAATTCACCCCTCCACTTT. The rearrangement uses TRBV5-6 and TRBJ1-6; D is ambiguous. V shed 4 bases and J shed 0 bases, with 20 bases lying between them. From germline, CDR1 is SGHDT and CDR2 YYEEEE. This CDR3 is built from 19 residues. The whole variable domain, remainder taken from reference TRBV5-6 and TRBJ1-6, is DAGVTQSPTHLIKTRGQQVTLRCSPKSGHDTVSWYQQALGQGPQFIFQYYEEEERQRGNFPDRFSGHQFPNYSSELNVNALLLGDSALYLCASSPGPRQKSSYNSPLHFGNGTRLTVT.

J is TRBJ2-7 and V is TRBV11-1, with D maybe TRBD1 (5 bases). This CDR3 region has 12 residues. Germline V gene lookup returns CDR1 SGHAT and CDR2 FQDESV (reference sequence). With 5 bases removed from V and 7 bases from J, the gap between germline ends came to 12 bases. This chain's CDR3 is CASSVRVGEQYF. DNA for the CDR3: TGTGCCAGCAGCGTCAGGGTGGGTGAGCAGTACTTC.

CDR3 sequence reads: CASSKDRVVNQPQHF. In nucleotides, the CDR3 is TGTGCCAGCAGCAAGGACAGGGTAGTCAATCAGCCCCAGCATTTT. The J gene is TRBJ1-5, the V gene TRBV11-3; 8 bases fit TRBD1. This CDR3 has 15 residues. The ends lost 5 bases at V and 3 bases at J; junction bases unmatched: 6. Per germline, CDR1 SGHNT and CDR2 YENEEA.

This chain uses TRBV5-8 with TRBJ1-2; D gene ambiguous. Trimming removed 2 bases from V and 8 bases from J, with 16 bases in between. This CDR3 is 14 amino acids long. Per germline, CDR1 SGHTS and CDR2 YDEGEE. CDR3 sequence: CASSFQIIVGGYTF. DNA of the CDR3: TGTGCCAGCAGCTTCCAGATCATCGTGGGGGGCTACACCTTC.

This CDR3 reads CASSSGRIQLGEAFF. The CDR3 DNA is TGTGCCAGTAGTTCAGGTAGGATTCAACTTGGTGAAGCTTTCTTT. V is TRBV19 and J is TRBJ1-1; no clear D. From germline, CDR1 is LNHDA and CDR2 SQIVND (reference sequence). The CDR3 loop spans 15 amino acids. V was shortened by 5 bases and J by 7 bases, with 20 bases between the two germline ends.

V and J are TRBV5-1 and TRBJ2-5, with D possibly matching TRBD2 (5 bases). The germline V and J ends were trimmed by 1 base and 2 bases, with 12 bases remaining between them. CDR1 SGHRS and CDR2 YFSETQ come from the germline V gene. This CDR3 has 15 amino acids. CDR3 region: CASSLSAGQQETQYF. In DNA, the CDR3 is TGCGCCAGCAGCTTGTCTGCGGGTCAACAAGAGACCCAGTACTTC.

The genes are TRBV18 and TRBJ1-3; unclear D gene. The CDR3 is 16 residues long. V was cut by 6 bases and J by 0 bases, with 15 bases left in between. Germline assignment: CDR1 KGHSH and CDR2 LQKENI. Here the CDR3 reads CASSMNRKDSGNTIYF. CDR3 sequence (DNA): TGTGCCAGCTCTATGAATAGGAAAGACTCTGGAAACACCATATATTTT.

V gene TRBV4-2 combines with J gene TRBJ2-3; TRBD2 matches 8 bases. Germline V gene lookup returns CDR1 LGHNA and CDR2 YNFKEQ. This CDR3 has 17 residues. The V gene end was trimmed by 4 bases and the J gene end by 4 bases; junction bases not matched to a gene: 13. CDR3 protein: CASSLGIGGVRADTQYF. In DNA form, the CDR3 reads TGTGCCAGCAGCCTCGGAATCGGGGGGGTTCGGGCAGATACGCAGTATTTT.

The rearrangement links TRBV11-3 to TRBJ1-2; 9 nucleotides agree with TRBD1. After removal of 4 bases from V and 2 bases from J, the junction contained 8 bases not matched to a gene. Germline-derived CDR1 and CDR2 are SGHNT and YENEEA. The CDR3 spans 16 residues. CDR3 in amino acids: CASSSGGQGRNYGYTF. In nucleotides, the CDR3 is TGTGCCAGCAGCTCAGGGGGACAGGGTAGGAACTATGGCTACACCTTC.